This T cell receptor beta chain was identified in a study of regulatory T cells in long-lasting Graves disease listed by TCRdb under 2021. Notes on the research overall: To count as having persistent Graves' disease, a patient had to have received antithyroid drug treatment for over 5 years with TSH receptor autoantibodies remaining persistently positive. Patients with persistent Graves' disease were compared with patients with newly diagnosed Graves' disease using TCR sequencing and RNA sequencing of peripheral blood. The study was conducted in China and was registered as a clinical trial. A total of some 33 samples were covered by TCR sequencing, comprising some 13 persistent and around 20 newly diagnosed Graves' disease patients. In the clinical cohort, patients with persistent Graves' disease had used antithyroid drugs for an average of approximately eleven years. Overall study outcomes, separate from this receptor: Compared with newly diagnosed patients, patients with persistent Graves' disease had lower TCR Shannon entropy and fewer highly expanded clones, which suggests clonal expansion. Because the primary lesion, thyroid tissue, could not be accessed, the study looked at peripheral blood alone. Persistent patients shared more public clonotypes among themselves (2,741) than newly diagnosed patients did (about 970). Sequencing and analysis were limited to the TCR beta chain. As a limitation, the authors acknowledged that the small sample size may reduce accuracy. Persistent disease showed preferential use of TRBV28, TRBJ1-2 and TRBJ2-5, whereas newly diagnosed disease favored TRBV20-1 and TRBJ2-1.

The protocol used for the library was multiplex PCR. Sequencer: Illumina HiSeq 4000. To build TCR beta libraries, CDR3 regions were amplified by Arm-PCR using iRepertoire HTBI primers. Gel purification was performed on PCR products prior to sequencing. The paper's processing steps were these. Gene usage analysis of CDR3 amino acid clonotypes used the roughly 62 TRBV and 12 to 15 TRBJ segments found across samples. COPE and FqMerger were used to merge the filtered high-quality paired reads into contigs. BLAST was used to align contigs to the IMGT TRBV, TRBD and TRBJ reference genes, and CDR3 was defined following IMGT. Clonotypes above 0.1% frequency were classified as highly expanded clones. Repertoire diversity was measured by Shannon entropy, and V-J evenness by the Gini coefficient. A clonotype was considered public if more than one individual shared it. The public reads were run again by TCRdb, first through fastp at Q25 and then through MiXCR, and only productive beta chains were kept. Rows are unified per CDR3 protein, each entry keeping the most common DNA and genes. Clone size and V and J calls follow TCRdb, not the original study. The sample table holds about 290,000 distinct CDR3 sequences, of which approximately 20% were seen once. About 56% of the sample comes from the top ten.

The time point label for this specimen denotes: persistent/refractory GD, antithyroid drugs over 5 years with positive TRAb. RNA was extracted from PBMCs in TRIzol for both TCR sequencing and RNA sequencing. Graves' disease was diagnosed according to American Thyroid Association guidelines. Patients were recruited from an endocrinology department in Xi'an, China. Each patient gave around 9.2 milliliters of peripheral blood, collected in an EDTA anticoagulant tube. Ficoll Paque Plus density gradient separation was used to isolate PBMCs, and no further T cell sorting was performed. An Agilent 2100 Bioanalyzer and agarose gel were used to check RNA quality, while a NanoDrop 2000 measured RNA concentration. This clonotype was counted ten times or more. No cognate antigen has been identified for it. Nothing much larger sits one base from this clone, and base qualities are not available. From its cysteine to its phenylalanine, the CDR3 spans 14 amino acids. Only the CDR3 portion is preserved as DNA: 42 bases, with reading frame beginning at the first base. V lost 5 bases and J lost 6 bases; the stretch between them is 13 bases long. The germline V gene (reference sequence) provides CDR1 MNHEY and CDR2 SMNVEV.

The V gene is TRBV27 and the J gene is TRBJ1-4; 6 matching bases give a weak D call of TRBD1. Here the sequenced sample was peripheral blood mononuclear cells (PBMCs), taken when the disease was refractory, from a patient treated with antithyroid drugs. This TCR was recovered from a female donor with Graves disease. This receptor has the CDR3 CASSQRQVDEKLFF. At the DNA level, the sequence is TGTGCCAGCAGTCAGAGACAGGTTGATGAAAAACTGTTTTTT.